This T cell receptor (beta chain) derives from a study of T cell responses to AZD1222 COVID-19 vaccine. General study points: Clonal diversity was possibly underestimated; the donors were predominantly white British and more often female.

The CDR3 spans 13 residues. Per the germline V gene, CDR1 is SGHTA and CDR2 is FQGNSA. Between the trimmed V and J ends, which lost 3 bases and 3 bases, there was a span of 8 bases. Comment on this clone: Its target is unknown.

Pooled together were second doses at about 4 or about 12 weeks. Repertoires were generated with immunoSEQ multiplex PCR, while TCRdb's copy carries only in-frame clones and drops some. This table has 120,000 to 150,000 clones, around nine tenths appearing once. This specimen was peripheral blood, taken 28 days after the second AZD1222 dose. The source of this sequence is an adult who received the AZD1222 COVID-19 vaccine. This chain uses TRBV7-2 with TRBJ1-2; D gene uncertain. The CDR3 here is CASSFLNHYGYTF. As DNA, the CDR3 is TGTGCCAGCAGCTTTCTTAACCACTATGGCTACACCTTC.